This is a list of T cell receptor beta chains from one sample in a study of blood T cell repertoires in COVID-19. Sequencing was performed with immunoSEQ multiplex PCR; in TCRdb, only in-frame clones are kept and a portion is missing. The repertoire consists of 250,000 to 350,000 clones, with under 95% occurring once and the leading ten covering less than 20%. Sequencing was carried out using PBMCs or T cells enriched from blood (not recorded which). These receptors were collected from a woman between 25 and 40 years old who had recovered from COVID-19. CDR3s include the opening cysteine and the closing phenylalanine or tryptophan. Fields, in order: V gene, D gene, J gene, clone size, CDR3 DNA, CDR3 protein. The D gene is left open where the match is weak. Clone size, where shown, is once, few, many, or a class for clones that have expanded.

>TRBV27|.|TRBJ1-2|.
TGTGCCAGCAGTTTATTAGGCGGGGCTACTAACTATGGCTACACCTTC
CASSLLGGATNYGYTF
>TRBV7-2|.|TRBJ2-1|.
TGTGCCAGCAGCCGCCCGCCCCTAGGGGTAAATGAGCAGTTCTTC
CASSRPPLGVNEQFF
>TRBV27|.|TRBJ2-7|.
TGTGCCAGCAGTTTATTGTTTTCGTACGAGCAGTACTTC
CASSLLFSYEQYF
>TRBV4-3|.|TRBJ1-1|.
TGCGCCAGCAGCCAGTGGCATCCGAACACTGAAGCTTTCTTT
CASSQWHPNTEAFF
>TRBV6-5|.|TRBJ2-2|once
TGTGCCAGCAGTTACATGGTGGGGAGGACCGGGGAGCTGTTTTTT
CASSYMVGRTGELFF
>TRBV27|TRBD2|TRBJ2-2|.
TGTGCCAGCAGTAAATATTCGACCGGGACTACCGGGGACACCGGGGAGCTGTTTTTT
CASSKYSTGTTGDTGELFF
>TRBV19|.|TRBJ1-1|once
TGTGCCAGTAGTATAGATAACAGGGCGAACACTGAAGCTTTCTTT
CASSIDNRANTEAFF
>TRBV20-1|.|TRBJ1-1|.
TGCAGTGCTAGTACGGGGAGGATCGGGGGGACTGAAGCTTTCTTT
CSASTGRIGGTEAFF
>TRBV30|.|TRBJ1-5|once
TGTGCCTGGAGTCTTGGAGTGACTCAGCCCCAGCATTTT
CAWSLGVTQPQHF
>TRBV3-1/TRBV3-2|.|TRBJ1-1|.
TGTGCCAGCAGCCAAGCAGGGGCGTTGAACACTGAAGCTTTCTTT
CASSQAGALNTEAFF
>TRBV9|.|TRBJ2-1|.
TGTGCCAGCAGTCGAAGCGGTCCCAATTCCTACAATGAGCAGTTCTTC
CASSRSGPNSYNEQFF
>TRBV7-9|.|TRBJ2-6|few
TGTGCCAGCAACTTACCCCAATTCGGGGCCAACGTCCTGACTTTC
CASNLPQFGANVLTF
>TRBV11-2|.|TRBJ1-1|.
TGTGCCAGCAGCTTAGAGCGAGCCAGGGGAGCTTTCTTT
CASSLERARGAFF
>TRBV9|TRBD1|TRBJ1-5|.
TGTGCCAGCAGCAAGCGGACAGGACAGAGGGACCATAGCAATCAGCCCCAGCATTTT
CASSKRTGQRDHSNQPQHF
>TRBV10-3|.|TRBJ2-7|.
TGTGCCATCAGTGAGTCTGTTAGCGAGCAGTACTTC
CAISESVSEQYF
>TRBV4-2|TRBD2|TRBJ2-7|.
TGTGCCAGCAGGACAGGACTAGCGGAGCGCGAGCAGTACTTC
CASRTGLAEREQYF
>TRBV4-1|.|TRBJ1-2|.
TGCGCCAGCAGCACACAGGACAGCACTATGTGGGGCTACACCTTC
CASSTQDSTMWGYTF
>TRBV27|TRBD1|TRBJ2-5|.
TGTGCCAGCAGTTTATCAGGGACAGGGGGCCTAGAGACCCAGTACTTC
CASSLSGTGGLETQYF
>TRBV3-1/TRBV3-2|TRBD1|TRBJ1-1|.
TGTGCCAGCGGACAGGGATGGGACACTGAAGCTTTCTTT
CASGQGWDTEAFF
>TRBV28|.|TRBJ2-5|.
TGTGCCAGCAGCTCCACGGGCCGAACTAGACCAGAGACCCAGTACTTC
CASSSTGRTRPETQYF
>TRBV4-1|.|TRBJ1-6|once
TGCGCCAGCAGCCAAGAGCGGCCGGGCGGGTCACCCCTCCACTTT
CASSQERPGGSPLHF
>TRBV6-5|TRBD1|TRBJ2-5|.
TGTGCCAGCAGAGCCGACAGGGGCCAAGAGACCCAGTACTTC
CASRADRGQETQYF
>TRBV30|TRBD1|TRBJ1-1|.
TGTGCCTGGAGTGGGATCCAGGGGGCCACTGAAGCTTTCTTT
CAWSGIQGATEAFF
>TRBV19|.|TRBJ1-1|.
TGTGCCAGTAGTACCCGACAGTTGAACACTGAAGCTTTCTTT
CASSTRQLNTEAFF
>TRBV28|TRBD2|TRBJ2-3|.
TGTGCCAGCAGTGATGCGGGGGATAACACAGATACGCAGTATTTT
CASSDAGDNTDTQYF
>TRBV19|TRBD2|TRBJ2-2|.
TGTGCCAGTCTTACCGGGACTAGCGGGAGGTGGAGCACCGGGGAGCTGTTTTTT
CASLTGTSGRWSTGELFF
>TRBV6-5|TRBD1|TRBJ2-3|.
TGTGCCAGCAGACGCAGGGACAGGGGCCCAGATACGCAGTATTTT
CASRRRDRGPDTQYF
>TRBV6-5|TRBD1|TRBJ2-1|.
TGTGCCAGCAGCTCTGACAGGGTCTCCTACAATGAGCAGTTCTTC
CASSSDRVSYNEQFF
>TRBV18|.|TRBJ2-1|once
TGTGCCAGCTCACCCACCCCTAGCGTCTACAATGAGCAGTTCTTC
CASSPTPSVYNEQFF
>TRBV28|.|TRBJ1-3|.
TGTGCCAGCCGACTTGGAAACACCATATATTTT
CASRLGNTIYF
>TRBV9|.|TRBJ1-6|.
TGTGCCAGCAGCGTCGGGACAAATAATTCACCCCTCCACTTT
CASSVGTNNSPLHF
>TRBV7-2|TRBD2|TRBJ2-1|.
TGTGCCAGCAGCTCGGGACTAGCGGGGGGTGAGCAGTTCTTC
CASSSGLAGGEQFF
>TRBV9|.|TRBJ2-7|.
TGTGCCAGCAGCGTAGACCTGGGCGCCTACGAGCAGTACTTC
CASSVDLGAYEQYF
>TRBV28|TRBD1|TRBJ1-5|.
TGTGCCAGCAGTCCAGGGGGTAGCAATCAGCCCCAGCATTTT
CASSPGGSNQPQHF
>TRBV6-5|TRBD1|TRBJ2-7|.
TGTGCCAGCAGTTACGCCATCCTACAGGGGACAGACGAGCAGTACTTC
CASSYAILQGTDEQYF
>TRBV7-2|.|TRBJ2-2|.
TGTGCCAGCAGCCACGGCGGTGGGAACACCGGGGAGCTGTTTTTT
CASSHGGGNTGELFF
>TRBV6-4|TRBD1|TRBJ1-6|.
TGTGCCAGCAGTACGGGACAGGGTGGTTCACCCCTCCACTTT
CASSTGQGGSPLHF
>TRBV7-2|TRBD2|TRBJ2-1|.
TGTGCCAGCAGCTTATTTGATAGCGGGGGGCTCCGCTCCTACAATGAGCAGTTCTTC
CASSLFDSGGLRSYNEQFF
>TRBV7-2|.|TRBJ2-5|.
TGTGCCAGCAGCTTGGGTGGGAGGCCCAACAGGGGGGGCCAGTACTTC
CASSLGGRPNRGGQYF
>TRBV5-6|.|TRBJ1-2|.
TGTGCCAGCAGCTTGGGGGGCCCTTTCTATGGCTACACCTTC
CASSLGGPFYGYTF
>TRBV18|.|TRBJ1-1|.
TGTGCCAGCTCACCAAACGGTGCCTCCGACACTGAAGCTTTCTTT
CASSPNGASDTEAFF
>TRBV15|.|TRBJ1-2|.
TGTGCCACCAGCAGACAGGGGATTCTCTATGGCTACACCTTC
CATSRQGILYGYTF
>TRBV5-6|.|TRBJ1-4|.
TGTGCCAGCAGCTTGTTTGGACAGCCTAATGAAAAACTGTTTTTT
CASSLFGQPNEKLFF
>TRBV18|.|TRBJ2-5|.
TGTGCCAGCTCACCGGGAGTAACGACTGGGGGGCAAGAGACCCAGTACTTC
CASSPGVTTGGQETQYF
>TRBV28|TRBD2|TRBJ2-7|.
TGTGCCAGCAGTTTATACGGGGGGTCATACGAGCAGTACTTC
CASSLYGGSYEQYF
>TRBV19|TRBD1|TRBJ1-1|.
TGTGCCAGTAGTTCCCGGGACAGGGGCCAGAACACTGAAGCTTTCTTT
CASSSRDRGQNTEAFF
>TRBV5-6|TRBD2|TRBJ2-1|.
TGTGCCAGCAGCTCGGGACTAGCGGGATTCAATGAGCAGTTCTTC
CASSSGLAGFNEQFF
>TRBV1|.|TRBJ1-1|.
TGCACCAGCAGCCGGGACAGGTGGGAGAACAAGGAAGCTTTCTTT
CTSSRDRWENKEAFF
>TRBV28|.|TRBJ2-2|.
TGTGCCAGCAGTTTTTTCTGGCGGGGCCGACCAAACACCGGGGAGCTGTTTTTT
CASSFFWRGRPNTGELFF
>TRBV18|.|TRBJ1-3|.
TGTGCCAGCTCACCGAGGCGAGACTCTGGAAACACCATATATTTT
CASSPRRDSGNTIYF
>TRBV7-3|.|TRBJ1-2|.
TGTGCCAGCAGCTTATCGCAGGACTATGGCTACACCTTC
CASSLSQDYGYTF
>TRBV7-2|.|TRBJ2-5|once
TGTGCCAGCAGCTTAAGCAGGGATGGAGAGACCCAGTACTTC
CASSLSRDGETQYF